The present T cell receptor (beta chain) was sequenced within a study of blood T cell repertoires in COVID-19 (TCRdb year 2020). Regarding the study in general: The collaborator samples originated in the United States, Italy and Spain and spanned the acute and convalescent phases of COVID-19. The prospective study material was composed of cDNA or gDNA derived from T cells, B-cell-depleted T cells, or PBMCs. Nearly every sample came with metadata listing a de-identified subject ID, COVID-19 status, age in years and sex. Deeply sampled blood TCRbeta repertoires from subjects exposed to, actively infected with, or recovered from COVID-19 were included in the dataset. Where available, HLA class I and class II types were obtained from metadata supplied by the sample provider rather than from assay-based typing. The repertoires were released in a freely available public database intended as a resource for research on the immune response to SARS-CoV-2. The samples were drawn from two sources: the first 160 participants of the ongoing ImmuneRACE study, and 1,254 subjects contributed by 6 global collaborators. Summary of the overall study and its limitations: The quantity of clinical and demographic metadata differed by source and by participant and was supplied without curation.

V is reduced by 4 bases and J by 0 bases, leaving a spacing of 17 bases between them. The CDR3 goes from the cysteine to the phenylalanine over 18 residues. CDR3 DNA only is kept here, 54 bases in frame from base 1. Based on the germline V gene (reference sequence), the CDR1 and CDR2 sequences are SGHNT and YYREEE. In regard to this clone: Its antigen remains unidentified. No much larger clone exists at a distance of one base, and base qualities are not known.

TCRbeta CDR3 regions were amplified from genomic DNA using the immunoSEQ Assay, a bias-controlled multiplex PCR. Concerning the study's data processing: Nucleated cell counts per sample were estimated from amplification of reference gene primers within the assay. To quantify the absolute abundance of each unique TCRbeta CDR3 rearrangement, sequence reads were collapsed and filtered. Productive Simpson clonality was computed per sample as the square root of Simpson's diversity index over productive rearrangements. Imported from immuneACCESS, the table was reduced by TCRdb to in-frame sequences with V and J called. These copies leave out some clones; in studies compared against another copy, an unresolved V gene accounts for under half, and the cause of the remainder is not known. V and J calls and clone size follow that table, whereas D and trimming were derived from the DNA. This sample gives roughly 480,000 clones in total; 75% to 90% of them show up just once. The ten largest clones represent 0.75% to 0.9% of the sample.

In Seattle, one collaborating source enrolled patients while the infection was active and tracked those patients longitudinally over the course of disease. Collaborating institutions collected whole blood in K2EDTA tubes following their own protocols. For TCRbeta analysis, collaborators shipped samples as frozen whole blood, isolated PBMCs, or DNA extracted from either of those sample types. The chain uses TRBV5-4 and TRBJ2-6; D gene: possibly TRBD1, on 6 matching bases. The source is a man younger than 35 with COVID-19, enrolled during active disease. The sample was peripheral blood. The CDR3 region: CASSARTASFSGANVLTF. The DNA sequence is as follows: TGTGCCAGCAGCGCCCGGACAGCGAGCTTCTCTGGGGCCAACGTCCTGACTTTC.